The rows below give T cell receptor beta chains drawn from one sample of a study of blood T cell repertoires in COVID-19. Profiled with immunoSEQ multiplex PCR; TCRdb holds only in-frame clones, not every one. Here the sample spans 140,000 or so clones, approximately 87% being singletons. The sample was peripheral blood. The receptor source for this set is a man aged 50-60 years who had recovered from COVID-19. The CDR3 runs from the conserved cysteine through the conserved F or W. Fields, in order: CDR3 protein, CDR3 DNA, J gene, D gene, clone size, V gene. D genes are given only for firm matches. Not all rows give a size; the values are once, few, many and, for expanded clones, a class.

cdr3_aa: CASSQTRARAGELFF; cdr3_nt: TGTGCCAGCAGCCAAACTAGAGCCCGAGCCGGGGAGCTGTTTTTT; j_call: TRBJ2-2; d_call: .; clone_size: .; v_call: TRBV14
cdr3_aa: CASSQDRVGRDQPQHF; cdr3_nt: TGTGCCAGCAGCCAAGATCGGGTGGGCAGGGATCAGCCCCAGCATTTT; j_call: TRBJ1-5; d_call: .; clone_size: .; v_call: TRBV4-2
cdr3_aa: CASSIWGKMNTEAFF; cdr3_nt: TGTGCCAGTAGTATTTGGGGCAAAATGAACACTGAAGCTTTCTTT; j_call: TRBJ1-1; d_call: .; clone_size: once; v_call: TRBV19
cdr3_aa: CASSSAGTGGWGYTF; cdr3_nt: TGTGCCAGCAGCTCAGCCGGGACAGGGGGTTGGGGCTACACCTTC; j_call: TRBJ1-2; d_call: TRBD1; clone_size: .; v_call: TRBV7-2
cdr3_aa: CASSPTVRGNSPLHF; cdr3_nt: TGTGCCAGCAGCCCCACGGTCAGGGGGAATTCACCCCTCCACTTT; j_call: TRBJ1-6; d_call: TRBD1; clone_size: .; v_call: TRBV7-8
cdr3_aa: CASSPTGNTEAFF; cdr3_nt: TGTGCCAGCAGCCCGACAGGGAACACTGAAGCTTTCTTT; j_call: TRBJ1-1; d_call: .; clone_size: .; v_call: TRBV7-9
cdr3_aa: CASSVDGTGPEKLFF; cdr3_nt: TGTGCCAGCAGCGTAGATGGGACAGGGCCCGAAAAACTGTTTTTT; j_call: TRBJ1-4; d_call: TRBD1; clone_size: .; v_call: TRBV9
cdr3_aa: CASSQDSGAGDYQETQYF; cdr3_nt: TGCGCCAGCAGCCAAGATTCCGGCGCGGGGGACTACCAAGAGACCCAGTACTTC; j_call: TRBJ2-5; d_call: TRBD2; clone_size: .; v_call: TRBV4-3
cdr3_aa: CAWSGGRTNEKLFF; cdr3_nt: TGTGCCTGGAGTGGAGGGAGAACTAATGAAAAACTGTTTTTT; j_call: TRBJ1-4; d_call: .; clone_size: .; v_call: TRBV30
cdr3_aa: CASSYIGTQGVSNQPQHF; cdr3_nt: TGTGCCAGCAGTTACATCGGGACTCAGGGGGTCAGCAATCAGCCCCAGCATTTT; j_call: TRBJ1-5; d_call: TRBD1; clone_size: once; v_call: TRBV6-2/TRBV6-3
cdr3_aa: CSASRRTASYEQYF; cdr3_nt: TGCAGTGCTAGTCGACGGACAGCCTCCTACGAGCAGTACTTC; j_call: TRBJ2-7; d_call: .; clone_size: .; v_call: TRBV20-1
cdr3_aa: CASSLWQGAYGYTF; cdr3_nt: TGTGCCAGCAGCTTATGGCAGGGGGCGTATGGCTACACCTTC; j_call: TRBJ1-2; d_call: TRBD1; clone_size: .; v_call: TRBV5-4
cdr3_aa: CASSLWGQPATNEKLFF; cdr3_nt: TGCGCCAGCAGCTTGTGGGGACAGCCTGCAACTAATGAAAAACTGTTTTTT; j_call: TRBJ1-4; d_call: TRBD1; clone_size: .; v_call: TRBV5-1